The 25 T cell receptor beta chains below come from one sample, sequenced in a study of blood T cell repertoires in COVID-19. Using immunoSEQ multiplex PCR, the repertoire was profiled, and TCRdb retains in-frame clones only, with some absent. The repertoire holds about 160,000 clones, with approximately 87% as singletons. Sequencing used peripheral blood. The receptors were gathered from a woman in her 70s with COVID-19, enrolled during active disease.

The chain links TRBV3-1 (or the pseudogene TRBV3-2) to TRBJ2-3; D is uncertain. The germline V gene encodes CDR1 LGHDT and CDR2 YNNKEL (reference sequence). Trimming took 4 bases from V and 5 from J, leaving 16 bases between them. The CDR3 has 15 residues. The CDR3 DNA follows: TGTGCCAGCAGCCCCCTACTGGGCTCTATAGATACGCAGTATTTT. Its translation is CASSPLLGSIDTQYF.

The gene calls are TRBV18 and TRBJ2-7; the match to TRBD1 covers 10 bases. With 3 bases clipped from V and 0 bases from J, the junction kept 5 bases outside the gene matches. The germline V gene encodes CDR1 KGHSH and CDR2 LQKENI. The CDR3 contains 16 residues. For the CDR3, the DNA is TGTGCCAGCTCACCTTCCGGGACAGGGGTCTCCTACGAGCAGTACTTC. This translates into CASSPSGTGVSYEQYF.

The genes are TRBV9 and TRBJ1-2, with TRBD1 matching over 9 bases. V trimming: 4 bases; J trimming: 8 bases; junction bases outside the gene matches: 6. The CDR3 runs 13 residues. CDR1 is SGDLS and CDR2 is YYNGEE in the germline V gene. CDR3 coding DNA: TGTGCCAGCAGCCTCGACAGGGGGACCGGCTACACCTTC. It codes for CASSLDRGTGYTF.

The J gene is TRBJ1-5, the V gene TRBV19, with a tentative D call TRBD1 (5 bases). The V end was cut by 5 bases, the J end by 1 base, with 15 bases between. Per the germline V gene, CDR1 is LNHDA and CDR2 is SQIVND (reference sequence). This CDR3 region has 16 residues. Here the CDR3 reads CASSPRAGSSNQPQHF. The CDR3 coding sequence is TGTGCCAGTAGTCCTAGGGCAGGGTCAAGCAATCAGCCCCAGCATTTT.

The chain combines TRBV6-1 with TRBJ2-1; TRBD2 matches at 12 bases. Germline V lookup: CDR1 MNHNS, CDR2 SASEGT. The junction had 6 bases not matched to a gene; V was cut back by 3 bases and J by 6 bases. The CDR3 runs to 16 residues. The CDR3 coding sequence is TGTGCCAGCAGTGACCTAGCGGGGGGGCGACGCAATGAGCAGTTCTTC. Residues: CASSDLAGGRRNEQFF.

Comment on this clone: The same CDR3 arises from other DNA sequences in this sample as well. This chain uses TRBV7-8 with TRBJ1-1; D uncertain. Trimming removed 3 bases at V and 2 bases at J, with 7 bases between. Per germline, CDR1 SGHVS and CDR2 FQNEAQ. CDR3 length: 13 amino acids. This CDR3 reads CASSFRQNTEAFF. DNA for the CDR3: TGTGCCAGCAGCTTCCGACAAAACACTGAAGCTTTCTTT.

The CDR3 region has the DNA TGTGCCAGCAGCGTAGTCAGTCTCCCGAACACTGAAGCTTTCTTT. It encodes CASSVVSLPNTEAFF. J is TRBJ1-1 and V is TRBV9; no firm D call. Trimming pared 0 bases from V and 1 base from J, leaving 10 bases between. The CDR3 consists of 15 residues. Germline V gives CDR1 SGDLS, CDR2 YYNGEE.

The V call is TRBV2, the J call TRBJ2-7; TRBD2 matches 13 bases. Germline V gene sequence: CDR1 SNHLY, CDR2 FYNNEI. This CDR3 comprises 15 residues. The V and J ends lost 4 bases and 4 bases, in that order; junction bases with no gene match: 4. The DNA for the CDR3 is TGTGCCAGCAGTGCCTTGACTAGCGGGGGGTACGAGCAGTACTTC. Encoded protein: CASSALTSGGYEQYF.

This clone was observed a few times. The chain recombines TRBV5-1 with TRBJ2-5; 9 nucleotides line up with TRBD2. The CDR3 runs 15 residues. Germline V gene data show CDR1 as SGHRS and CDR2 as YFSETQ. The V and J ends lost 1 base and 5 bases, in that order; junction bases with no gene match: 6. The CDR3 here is CASSLMGLASETQYF. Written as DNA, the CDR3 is TGCGCCAGCAGCTTGATGGGACTAGCCTCTGAGACCCAGTACTTC.

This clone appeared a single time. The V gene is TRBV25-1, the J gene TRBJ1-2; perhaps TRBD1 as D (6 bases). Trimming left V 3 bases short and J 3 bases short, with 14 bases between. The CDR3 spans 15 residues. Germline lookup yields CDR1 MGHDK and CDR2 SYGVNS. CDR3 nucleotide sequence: TGTGCCAGCAGTGAGTCCAGGGGTTTATACTATGGCTACACCTTC. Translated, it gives CASSESRGLYYGYTF.

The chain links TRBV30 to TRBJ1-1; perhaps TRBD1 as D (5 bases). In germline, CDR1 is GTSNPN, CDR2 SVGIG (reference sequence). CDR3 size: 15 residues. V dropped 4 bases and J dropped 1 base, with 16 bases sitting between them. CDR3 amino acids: CAWMDPGLGNTEAFF. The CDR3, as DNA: TGTGCCTGGATGGACCCGGGACTGGGGAACACTGAAGCTTTCTTT.

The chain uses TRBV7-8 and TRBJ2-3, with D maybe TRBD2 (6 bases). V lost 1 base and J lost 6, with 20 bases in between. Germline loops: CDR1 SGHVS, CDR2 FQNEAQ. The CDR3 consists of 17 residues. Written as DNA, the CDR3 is TGTGCCAGCAGCTTAGGGACTTTTGGGGGGATAGGTGATACGCAGTATTTT. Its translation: CASSLGTFGGIGDTQYF.

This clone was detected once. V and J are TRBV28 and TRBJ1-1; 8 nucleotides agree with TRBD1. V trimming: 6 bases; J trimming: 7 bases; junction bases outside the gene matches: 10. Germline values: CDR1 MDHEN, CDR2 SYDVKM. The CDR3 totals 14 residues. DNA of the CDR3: TGTGCCAGCAGACATCAGGGGGCCTCAGTTGAAGCTTTCTTT. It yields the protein CASRHQGASVEAFF.

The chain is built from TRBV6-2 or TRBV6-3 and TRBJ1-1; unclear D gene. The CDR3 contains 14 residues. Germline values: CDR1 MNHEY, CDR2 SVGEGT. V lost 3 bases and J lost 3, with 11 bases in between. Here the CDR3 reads CASSYPPRYTEAFF. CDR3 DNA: TGTGCCAGCAGTTATCCCCCCAGATACACTGAAGCTTTCTTT.

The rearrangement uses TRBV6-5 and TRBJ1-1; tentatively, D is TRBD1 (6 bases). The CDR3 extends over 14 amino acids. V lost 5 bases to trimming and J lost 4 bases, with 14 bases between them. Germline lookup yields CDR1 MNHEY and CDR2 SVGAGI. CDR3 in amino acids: CASSIGRGITEAFF. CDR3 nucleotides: TGTGCCAGCAGTATAGGGAGGGGGATCACTGAAGCTTTCTTT.

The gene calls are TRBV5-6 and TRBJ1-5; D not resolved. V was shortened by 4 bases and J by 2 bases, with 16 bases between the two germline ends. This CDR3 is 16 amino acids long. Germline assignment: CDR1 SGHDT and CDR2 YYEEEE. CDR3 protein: CASSRRSLTGNQPQHF. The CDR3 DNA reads TGTGCCAGCAGCCGCCGTAGCCTGACCGGCAATCAGCCCCAGCATTTT.

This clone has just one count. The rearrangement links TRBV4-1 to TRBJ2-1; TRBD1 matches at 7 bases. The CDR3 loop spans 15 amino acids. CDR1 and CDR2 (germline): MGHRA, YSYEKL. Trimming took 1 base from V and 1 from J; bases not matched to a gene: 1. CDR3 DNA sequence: TGCGCCAGCAGCCAAGGACAGGGATCCTACAATGAGCAGTTCTTC. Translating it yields CASSQGQGSYNEQFF.

The chain's CDR3 is CASSSGRYEQYF. For the CDR3, the DNA is TGTGCCAGCAGCTCGGGGAGGTACGAGCAGTACTTC. The chain couples TRBV11-2 to TRBJ2-7; D possibly corresponds to TRBD2 (6 bases). The CDR3 is 12 amino acids. The germline gives CDR1 SGHAT, CDR2 FQNNGV. V lost 4 bases, J lost 4 bases, and 8 bases lay in between. Combining the CDR3 with reference TRBV11-2 and TRBJ2-7 gives the whole variable domain EAGVAQSPRYKIIEKRQSVAFWCNPISGHATLYWYQQILGQGPKLLIQFQNNGVVDDSQLPKDRFSAERLKGVDSTLKIQPAKLEDSAVYLCASSSGRYEQYFGPGTRLTVT.

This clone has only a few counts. CDR3 nucleotides: TGTGCCAGCAGCGACGGGACAGGCCAAGAGACCCAGTACTTC. It encodes CASSDGTGQETQYF. The chain employs TRBV11-1 and TRBJ2-5, with TRBD1 matching 8 bases. Germline trimming cut 5 bases from V and 1 base from J; bases unmatched to any gene: 3. The germline CDR1 and CDR2 sequences are SGHAT and FQDESV (reference sequence). This CDR3 has 14 amino acids.

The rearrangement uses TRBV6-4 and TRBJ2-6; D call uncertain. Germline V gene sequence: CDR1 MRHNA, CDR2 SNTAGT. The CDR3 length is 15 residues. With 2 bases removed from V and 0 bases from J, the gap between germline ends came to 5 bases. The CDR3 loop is CASSDRFSGANVLTF. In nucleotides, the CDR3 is TGTGCCAGCAGTGACCGTTTCTCTGGGGCCAACGTCCTGACTTTC.

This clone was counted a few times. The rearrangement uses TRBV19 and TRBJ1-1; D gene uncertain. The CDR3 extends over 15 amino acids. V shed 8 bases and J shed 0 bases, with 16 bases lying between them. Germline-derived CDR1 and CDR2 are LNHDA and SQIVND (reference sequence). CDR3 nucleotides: TGTGCCAGTCGGGATAAAGTTGGGATGAACACTGAAGCTTTCTTT. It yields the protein CASRDKVGMNTEAFF.

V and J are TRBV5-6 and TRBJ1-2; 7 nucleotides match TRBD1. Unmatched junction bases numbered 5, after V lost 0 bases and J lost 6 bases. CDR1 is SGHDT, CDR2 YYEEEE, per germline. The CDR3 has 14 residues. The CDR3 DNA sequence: TGTGCCAGCAGCTTGGGACAGGGATGGGATGGCTACACCTTC. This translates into CASSLGQGWDGYTF.

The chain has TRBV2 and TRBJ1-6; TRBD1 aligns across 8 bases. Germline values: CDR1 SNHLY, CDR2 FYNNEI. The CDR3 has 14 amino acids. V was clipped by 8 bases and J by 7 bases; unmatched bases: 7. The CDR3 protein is CASVGQGWNSPLHF. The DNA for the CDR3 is TGTGCCAGCGTAGGACAGGGTTGGAATTCACCCCTCCACTTT.

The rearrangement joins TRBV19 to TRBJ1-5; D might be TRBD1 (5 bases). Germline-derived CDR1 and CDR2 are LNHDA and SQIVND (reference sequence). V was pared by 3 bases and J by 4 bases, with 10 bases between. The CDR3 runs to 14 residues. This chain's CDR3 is CASSIGQGNQPQHF. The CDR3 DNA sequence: TGTGCCAGTAGTATCGGGCAGGGAAATCAGCCCCAGCATTTT. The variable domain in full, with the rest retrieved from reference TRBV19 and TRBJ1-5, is DGGITQSPKYLFRKEGQNVTLSCEQNLNHDAMYWYRQDPGQGLRLIYYSQIVNDFQKGDIAEGYSVSREKKESFPLTVTSAQKNPTAFYLCASSIGQGNQPQHFGDGTRLSIL.

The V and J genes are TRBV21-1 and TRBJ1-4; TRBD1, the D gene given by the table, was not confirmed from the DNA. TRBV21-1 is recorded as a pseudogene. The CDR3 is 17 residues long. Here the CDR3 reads CASSAAGQTSTNEKLFF. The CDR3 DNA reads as TGTGCCAGCAGCGCCGCGGGACAGACCTCAACTAATGAAAAACTGTTTTTT.